This TCR beta chain was profiled in a study of control samples from healthy donors and cancer patients. Sequenced by immunoSEQ multiplex PCR; TCRdb stores in-frame clones only, minus some. The sample consists of approximately 120,000 clones, around nine tenths of them appearing once. V lost 2 bases and J lost 1, with 6 bases in between. The CDR3 is made up of 14 amino acids. CDR1 is MNHNS and CDR2 is SASEGT in the germline V gene. The origin of this receptor is a middle-aged man in good health. The sample consisted of blood. The V and J genes are TRBV6-1 and TRBJ1-3; no clear D gene. The DNA for the CDR3 is TGTGCCAGCAGTGAAATGGGGTCTGGAAACACCATATATTTT. It specifies CASSEMGSGNTIYF.